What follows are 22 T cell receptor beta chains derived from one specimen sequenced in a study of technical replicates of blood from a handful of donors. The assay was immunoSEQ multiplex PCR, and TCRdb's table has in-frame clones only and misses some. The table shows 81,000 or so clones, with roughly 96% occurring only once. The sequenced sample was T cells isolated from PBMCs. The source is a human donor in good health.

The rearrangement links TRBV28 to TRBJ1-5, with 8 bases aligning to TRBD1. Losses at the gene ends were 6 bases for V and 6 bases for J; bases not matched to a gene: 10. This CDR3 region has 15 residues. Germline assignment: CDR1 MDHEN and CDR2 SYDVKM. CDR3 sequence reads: CASRAGTGFAQPQHF. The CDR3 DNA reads TGTGCCAGCAGAGCCGGGACAGGCTTTGCTCAGCCCCAGCATTTT.

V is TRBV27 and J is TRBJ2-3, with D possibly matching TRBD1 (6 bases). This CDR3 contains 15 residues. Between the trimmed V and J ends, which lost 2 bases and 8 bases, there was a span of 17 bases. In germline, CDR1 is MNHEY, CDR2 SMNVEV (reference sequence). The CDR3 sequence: CASSLGRGFTGTQYF. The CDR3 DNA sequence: TGTGCCAGCAGTTTAGGTAGGGGGTTTACGGGTACGCAGTATTTT.

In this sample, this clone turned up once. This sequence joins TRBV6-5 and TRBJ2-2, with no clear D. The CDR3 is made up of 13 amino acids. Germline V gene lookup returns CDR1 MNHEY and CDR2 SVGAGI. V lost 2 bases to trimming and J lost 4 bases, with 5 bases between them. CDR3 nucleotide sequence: TGTGCCAGCAGTTACACTACCACCGGGGAGCTGTTTTTT. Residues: CASSYTTTGELFF.

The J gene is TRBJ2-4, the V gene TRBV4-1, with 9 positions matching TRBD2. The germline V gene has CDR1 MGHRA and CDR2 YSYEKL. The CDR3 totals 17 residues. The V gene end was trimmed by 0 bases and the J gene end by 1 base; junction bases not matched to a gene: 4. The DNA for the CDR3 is TGCGCCAGCAGCCAAGAACCAAGCGGGGGGGCCAAAAACATTCAGTACTTC. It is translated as CASSQEPSGGAKNIQYF.

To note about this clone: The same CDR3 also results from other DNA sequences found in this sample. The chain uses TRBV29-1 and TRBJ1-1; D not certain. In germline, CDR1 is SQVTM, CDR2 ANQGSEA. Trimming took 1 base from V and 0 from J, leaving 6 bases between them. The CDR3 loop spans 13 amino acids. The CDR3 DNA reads TGCAGCGTTGAAGGCAGAATGAACACTGAAGCTTTCTTT. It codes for CSVEGRMNTEAFF.

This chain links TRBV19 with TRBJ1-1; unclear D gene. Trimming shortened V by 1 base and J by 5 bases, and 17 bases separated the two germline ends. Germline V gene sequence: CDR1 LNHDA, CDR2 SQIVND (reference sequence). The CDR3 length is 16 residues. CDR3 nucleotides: TGTGCCAGTAGTATAGTACTTCAGGTAGCGTATACTGAAGCTTTCTTT. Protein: CASSIVLQVAYTEAFF.

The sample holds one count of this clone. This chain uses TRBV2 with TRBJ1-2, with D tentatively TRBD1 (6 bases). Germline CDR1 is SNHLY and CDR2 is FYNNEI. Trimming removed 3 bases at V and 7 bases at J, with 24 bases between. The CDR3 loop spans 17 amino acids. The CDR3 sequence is CASSELGGATQMRGYTF. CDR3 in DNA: TGTGCCAGCAGTGAGCTAGGGGGGGCAACCCAAATGCGTGGCTACACCTTC. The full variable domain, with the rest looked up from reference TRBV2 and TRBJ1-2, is EPEVTQTPSHQVTQMGQEVILRCVPISNHLYFYWYRQILGQKVEFLVSFYNNEISEKSEIFDDQFSVERPDGSNFTLKIRSTKLEDSAMYFCASSELGGATQMRGYTFGSGTRLTVV.

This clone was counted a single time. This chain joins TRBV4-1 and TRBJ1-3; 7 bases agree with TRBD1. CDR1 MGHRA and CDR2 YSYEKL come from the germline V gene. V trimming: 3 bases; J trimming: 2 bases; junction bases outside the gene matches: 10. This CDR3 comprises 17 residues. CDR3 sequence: CASSQVGQAYPGNTIYF. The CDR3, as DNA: TGCGCCAGCAGCCAGGTCGGACAGGCTTATCCTGGAAACACCATATATTTT.

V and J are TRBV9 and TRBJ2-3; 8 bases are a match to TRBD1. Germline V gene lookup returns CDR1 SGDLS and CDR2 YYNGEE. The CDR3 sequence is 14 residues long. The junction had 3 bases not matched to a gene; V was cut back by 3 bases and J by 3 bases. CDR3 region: CASSARTGTDTQYF. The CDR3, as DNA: TGTGCCAGCAGCGCCAGGACAGGGACAGATACGCAGTATTTT.

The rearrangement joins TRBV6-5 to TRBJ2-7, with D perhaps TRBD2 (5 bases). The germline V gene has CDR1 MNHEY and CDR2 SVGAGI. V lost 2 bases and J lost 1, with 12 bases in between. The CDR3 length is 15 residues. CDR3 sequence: CASSYSSAESYEQYF. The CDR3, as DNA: TGTGCCAGCAGTTACAGTAGCGCGGAATCCTACGAGCAGTACTTC.

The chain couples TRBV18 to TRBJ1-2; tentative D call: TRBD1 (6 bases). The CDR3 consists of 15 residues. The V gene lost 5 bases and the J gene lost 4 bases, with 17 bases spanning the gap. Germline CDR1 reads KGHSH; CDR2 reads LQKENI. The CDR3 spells CASSTPQGSAYGYTF. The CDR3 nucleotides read TGTGCCAGCTCAACTCCACAGGGCTCGGCCTATGGCTACACCTTC.

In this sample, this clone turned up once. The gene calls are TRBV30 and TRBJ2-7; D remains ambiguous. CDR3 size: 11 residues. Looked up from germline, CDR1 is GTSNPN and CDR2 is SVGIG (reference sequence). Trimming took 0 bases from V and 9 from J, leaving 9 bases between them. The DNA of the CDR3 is TGTGCCTGGAGTGTAGTTCGCGGGCAGTACTTC. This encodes CAWSVVRGQYF. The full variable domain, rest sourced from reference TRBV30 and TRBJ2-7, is SQTIHQWPATLVQPVGSPLSLECTVEGTSNPNLYWYRQAAGRGLQLLFYSVGIGQISSEVPQNLSASRPQDRQFILSSKKLLLSDSGFYLCAWSVVRGQYFGPGTRLTVT.

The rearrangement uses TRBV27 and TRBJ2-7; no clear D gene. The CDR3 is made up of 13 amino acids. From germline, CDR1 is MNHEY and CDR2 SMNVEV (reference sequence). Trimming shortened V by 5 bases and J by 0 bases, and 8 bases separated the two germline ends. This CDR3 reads CASSPSRSYEQYF. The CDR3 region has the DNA TGTGCCAGCAGTCCCTCTCGCTCCTACGAGCAGTACTTC.

The CDR3 region is CASSDRGLQETQYF. The DNA for the CDR3 is TGTGCCAGCAGTGATAGGGGGCTCCAAGAGACCCAGTACTTC. The genes are TRBV6-1 and TRBJ2-5; TRBD1 matches at 7 bases. The CDR3 has 14 residues. With 3 bases clipped from V and 1 base from J, the junction kept 2 bases outside the gene matches. Germline loops: CDR1 MNHNS, CDR2 SASEGT.

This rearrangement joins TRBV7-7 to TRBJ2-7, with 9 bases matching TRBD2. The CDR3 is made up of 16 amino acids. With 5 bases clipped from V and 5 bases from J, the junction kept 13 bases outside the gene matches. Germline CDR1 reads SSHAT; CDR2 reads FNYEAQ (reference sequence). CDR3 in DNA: TGTGCCAGCAGCCCGGCGGGAGGGCCAAGTATCCACGAGCAGTACTTC. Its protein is CASSPAGGPSIHEQYF.

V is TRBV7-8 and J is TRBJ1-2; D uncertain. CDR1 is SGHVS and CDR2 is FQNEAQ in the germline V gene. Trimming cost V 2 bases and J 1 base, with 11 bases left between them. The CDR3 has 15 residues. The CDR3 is CASSLISRLNYGYTF. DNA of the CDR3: TGTGCCAGCAGCTTAATCTCGCGCCTTAACTATGGCTACACCTTC.

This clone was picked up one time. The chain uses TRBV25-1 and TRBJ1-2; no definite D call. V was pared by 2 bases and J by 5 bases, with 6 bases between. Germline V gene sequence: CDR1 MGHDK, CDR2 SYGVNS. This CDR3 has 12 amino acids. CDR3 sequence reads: CASSEPLYGYTF. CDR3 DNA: TGTGCCAGCAGTGAACCCCTTTATGGCTACACCTTC.

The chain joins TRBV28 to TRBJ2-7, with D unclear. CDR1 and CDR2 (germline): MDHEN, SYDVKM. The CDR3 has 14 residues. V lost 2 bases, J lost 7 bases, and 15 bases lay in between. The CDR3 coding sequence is TGTGCCAGCAGTTTAGGTAGCCCGTTAGGAGAGCAGTACTTC. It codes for CASSLGSPLGEQYF.

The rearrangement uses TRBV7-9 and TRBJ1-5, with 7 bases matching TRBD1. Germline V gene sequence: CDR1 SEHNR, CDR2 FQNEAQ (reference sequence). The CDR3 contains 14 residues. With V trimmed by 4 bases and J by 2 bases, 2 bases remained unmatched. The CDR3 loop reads CASSSGTGNQPQHF. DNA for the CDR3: TGTGCCAGCAGCTCTGGGACAGGCAATCAGCCCCAGCATTTT.

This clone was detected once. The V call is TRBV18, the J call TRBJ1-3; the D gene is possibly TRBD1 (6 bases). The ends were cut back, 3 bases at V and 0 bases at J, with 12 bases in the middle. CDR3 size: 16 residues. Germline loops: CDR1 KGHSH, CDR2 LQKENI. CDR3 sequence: CASSPRGDTSGNTIYF. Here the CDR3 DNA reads TGTGCCAGCTCACCTCGGGGGGACACCTCTGGAAACACCATATATTTT.

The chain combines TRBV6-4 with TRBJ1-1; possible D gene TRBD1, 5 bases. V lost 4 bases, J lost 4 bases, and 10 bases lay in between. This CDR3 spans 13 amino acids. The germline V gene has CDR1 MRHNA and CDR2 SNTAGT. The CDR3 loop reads CASSAQGPTEAFF. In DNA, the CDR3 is TGTGCCAGCAGTGCCCAGGGTCCCACTGAAGCTTTCTTT.

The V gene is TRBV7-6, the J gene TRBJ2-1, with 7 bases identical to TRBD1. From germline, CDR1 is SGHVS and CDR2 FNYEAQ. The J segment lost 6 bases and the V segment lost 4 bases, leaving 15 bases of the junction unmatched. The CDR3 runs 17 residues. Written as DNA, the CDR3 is TGTGCCAGCAGCTCTCTACCGGGACAGCTAGAAGGCAATGAGCAGTTCTTC. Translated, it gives CASSSLPGQLEGNEQFF.